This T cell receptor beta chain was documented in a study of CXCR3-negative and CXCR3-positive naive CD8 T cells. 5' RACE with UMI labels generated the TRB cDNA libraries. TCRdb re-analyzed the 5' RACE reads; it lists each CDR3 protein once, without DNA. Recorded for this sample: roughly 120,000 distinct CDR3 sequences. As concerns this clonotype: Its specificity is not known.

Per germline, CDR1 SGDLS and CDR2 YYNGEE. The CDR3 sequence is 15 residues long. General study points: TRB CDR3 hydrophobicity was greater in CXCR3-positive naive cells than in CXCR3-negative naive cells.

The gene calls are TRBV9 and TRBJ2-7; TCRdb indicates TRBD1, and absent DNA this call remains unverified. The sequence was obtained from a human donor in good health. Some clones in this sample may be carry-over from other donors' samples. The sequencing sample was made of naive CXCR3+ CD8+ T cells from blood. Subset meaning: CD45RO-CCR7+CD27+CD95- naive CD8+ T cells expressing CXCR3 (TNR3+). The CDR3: CASSVGTGATYEQYF.